This is a list of T cell receptor beta chains from one sample in a study of T cell responses to AZD1222 COVID-19 vaccine. The repertoire was sequenced with immunoSEQ multiplex PCR; TCRdb's copy has only in-frame clones and lacks some. The sample has some 130,000 clones; 80% to 90% are singletons. The sample in question was peripheral blood, obtained on day 0 of MenACWY control vaccination. The receptors come from an adult in good health. The CDR3 runs from the conserved cysteine through the conserved F or W. A D gene is named only where the DNA matches it firmly. Rows may omit the clone size; those that give it use once, few, many or a size class.

d_call cdr3_length j_call clone_size v_call cdr3_aa cdr3_nt
. 11 TRBJ1-1 . TRBV28 CASRESVEAFF TGTGCCAGCAGAGAGTCCGTTGAAGCTTTCTTT
TRBD1 18 TRBJ1-1 . TRBV4-1 CASSHFSGTDATGAEAFF TGCGCCAGCAGCCACTTCTCCGGGACAGACGCAACGGGGGCTGAAGCTTTCTTT
TRBD1 18 TRBJ1-3 few TRBV10-3 CAISGDLGQGASGNTIYF TGTGCCATCAGTGGGGACTTGGGGCAGGGGGCTTCTGGAAACACCATATATTTT
. 17 TRBJ2-7 . TRBV21-1 CASSKDRAVSGFYEQYF TGTGCCAGCAGCAAGGACAGGGCTGTCTCGGGTTTCTACGAGCAGTACTTC
. 11 TRBJ1-1 . TRBV29-1 CSVAQRAEAFF TGCAGCGTTGCCCAACGAGCTGAAGCTTTCTTT
. 16 TRBJ2-2 . TRBV1 CTSSFLTGLSAGELFF TGCACCAGCAGCTTCCTTACAGGGTTGAGCGCCGGGGAGCTGTTTTTT
TRBD1 14 TRBJ2-7 once TRBV5-6 CASSGDRGQYEQYF TGTGCCAGCAGCGGGGACAGGGGGCAATACGAGCAGTACTTC
. 12 TRBJ1-1 . TRBV10-3 CAISEQYTEAFF TGTGCCATCAGTGAGCAGTACACTGAAGCTTTCTTT
. 14 TRBJ2-7 once TRBV5-1 CASGAGGPFYEQYF TGCGCCAGCGGGGCCGGGGGTCCCTTCTACGAGCAGTACTTC
. 17 TRBJ2-7 . TRBV27 CASSHPPRTRGTYEQYF TGTGCCAGCAGTCACCCCCCCCGGACACGGGGAACCTACGAGCAGTACTTC
TRBD1 14 TRBJ2-1 . TRBV6-5 CASRGQTSYNEQFF TGTGCCAGCAGGGGACAGACCTCCTACAATGAGCAGTTCTTC
. 15 TRBJ2-1 . TRBV11-3 CASSFGGGPGNEQFF TGTGCCAGCAGCTTTGGCGGAGGGCCGGGAAATGAGCAGTTCTTC
. 15 TRBJ1-3 . TRBV28 CASSPSGGGGNTIYF TGTGCCAGCAGCCCCAGTGGGGGCGGTGGAAACACCATATATTTT
. 16 TRBJ2-2 . TRBV5-8 CASSRGLAANTGELFF TGTGCCAGCAGCCGGGGGCTGGCCGCGAACACCGGGGAGCTGTTTTTT
. 16 TRBJ1-3 . TRBV30 CAWSDQGPFSGNTIYF TGTGCCTGGAGTGATCAGGGGCCCTTCTCTGGAAACACCATATATTTT
. 14 TRBJ1-2 . TRBV4-1 CASSPLGGSYGYTF TGCGCCAGCAGCCCCCTGGGGGGGAGCTATGGCTACACCTTC
. 14 TRBJ1-1 . TRBV10-2 CASSEGGRNTEAFF TGCGCCAGCAGTGAGGGAGGGAGGAACACTGAAGCTTTCTTT
. 16 TRBJ1-1 . TRBV6-5 CASSYSGAGVNTEAFF TGTGCCAGCAGTTACTCCGGGGCAGGGGTGAACACTGAAGCTTTCTTT
. 17 TRBJ2-1 . TRBV1 CTSSQKMGVTSYNEQFF TGCACCAGCAGCCAGAAGATGGGGGTTACCTCCTACAATGAGCAGTTCTTC
TRBD1 13 TRBJ1-2 . TRBV2 CASTQDRNYGYTF TGTGCCAGCACCCAGGACAGGAACTATGGCTACACCTTC
TRBD1 13 TRBJ1-1 . TRBV6-4 CASSERQGTEAFF TGTGCCAGCAGTGAAAGACAGGGCACTGAAGCTTTCTTT
TRBD1 16 TRBJ1-2 . TRBV9 CASSVTRSGGSYGYTF TGTGCCAGCAGCGTAACACGGTCAGGGGGTTCCTATGGCTACACCTTC
. 13 TRBJ1-2 . TRBV19 CASSTGAGSGYTF TGTGCCAGTAGTACGGGGGCGGGTTCTGGCTACACCTTC
. 17 TRBJ2-7 . TRBV9 CASSPRHGADFKDEQYF TGTGCCAGCAGCCCCCGACACGGGGCCGACTTTAAGGACGAGCAGTACTTC
. 13 TRBJ1-1 . TRBV7-9 CASSLGTNTEAFF TGTGCCAGCAGCCTGGGGACGAACACTGAAGCTTTCTTT
. 15 TRBJ2-7 . TRBV27 CASSLSGASSYEQYF TGTGCCAGCAGTTTATCTGGCGCCTCCTCCTACGAGCAGTACTTC
TRBD1 13 TRBJ1-5 . TRBV19 CASTRQGAQPQHF TGTGCCAGTACCAGACAGGGGGCTCAGCCCCAGCATTTT
. 16 TRBJ2-7 . TRBV7-9 CASSAGGGRSSYEQYF TGTGCCAGCAGCGCCGGGGGCGGACGAAGCTCCTACGAGCAGTACTTC
TRBD2 14 TRBJ2-1 once TRBV7-3 CASSFSSGSNEQFF TGTGCCAGCAGCTTTAGTAGCGGGAGCAATGAGCAGTTCTTC
TRBD2 14 TRBJ2-1 . TRBV19 CASGGTSGRTEQFF TGTGCCAGTGGGGGGACTAGCGGGAGAACTGAGCAGTTCTTC
. 16 TRBJ1-6 once TRBV18 CASSPLAGSYNSPLHF TGTGCCAGCTCACCTTTGGCAGGATCTTATAATTCACCCCTCCACTTT
. 16 TRBJ2-7 . TRBV5-6 CASSEGGGLGSYEQYF TGTGCCAGCAGCGAAGGAGGAGGCCTAGGGTCGTACGAGCAGTACTTC
. 14 TRBJ1-1 once TRBV6-5 CASSYFRGDTEAFF TGTGCCAGCAGTTACTTTAGGGGCGACACTGAAGCTTTCTTT
. 16 TRBJ2-2 few TRBV11-2 CASTTLRGRFTGELFF TGTGCCAGCACCACATTACGAGGGCGTTTCACCGGGGAGCTGTTTTTT
TRBD2 14 TRBJ2-7 . TRBV19 CASSTSGKNYEQYF TGTGCCAGTAGCACTAGCGGGAAAAACTACGAGCAGTACTTC
TRBD1 17 TRBJ2-4 . TRBV7-2 CASSPAGRDRLINIQYF TGTGCCAGCAGCCCGGCTGGTCGGGACAGACTCATAAACATTCAGTACTTC
. 14 TRBJ1-1 . TRBV2 CASSGRIPNTEAFF TGTGCCAGCAGTGGTCGCATACCGAACACTGAAGCTTTCTTT
TRBD1 15 TRBJ2-3 . TRBV12-5 CASAPGTGFVSTQYF TGTGCTAGTGCCCCAGGGACAGGGTTTGTGAGTACGCAGTATTTT
TRBD1 16 TRBJ2-5 . TRBV2 CASSRTGTGYQETQYF TGTGCCAGCAGCCGCACCGGGACAGGGTACCAAGAGACCCAGTACTTC
. 14 TRBJ1-6 . TRBV6-4 CASSLTGWNSPLHF TGTGCCAGCAGTCTGACAGGTTGGAATTCACCCCTCCACTTT
TRBD2 13 TRBJ2-1 . TRBV19 CASRLAGNNEQFF TGTGCCAGTAGACTAGCGGGGAACAATGAGCAGTTCTTC
TRBD1 14 TRBJ1-1 . TRBV24-1 CATSDKGQGTEAFF TGTGCCACCAGTGATAAGGGACAGGGAACTGAAGCTTTCTTT
TRBD2 15 TRBJ2-4 . TRBV11-1 CASSRAGIAKNIQYF TGTGCCAGCAGCCGAGCGGGGATAGCCAAAAACATTCAGTACTTC
. 12 TRBJ1-2 . TRBV9 CASSAGPDGYTF TGTGCCAGCAGTGCAGGTCCGGATGGCTACACCTTC
. 15 TRBJ1-2 . TRBV9 CASSALGKNNYGYTF TGTGCCAGCAGCGCCCTCGGGAAGAATAACTATGGCTACACCTTC
TRBD2 15 TRBJ2-1 . TRBV7-9 CASSLGSGNYNEQFF TGTGCCAGCAGCTTAGGTAGCGGGAATTACAATGAGCAGTTCTTC
TRBD1 15 TRBJ2-1 once TRBV19 CASSLGQGSYNEQFF TGTGCCAGTAGTCTCGGACAGGGCTCCTACAATGAGCAGTTCTTC
. 16 TRBJ2-7 . TRBV4-2 CASSLQRGDRTYEQYF TGTGCCAGCAGCCTTCAACGGGGTGATCGCACCTACGAGCAGTACTTC
TRBD1 16 TRBJ1-4 . TRBV9 CASSITGTGPNEKLFF TGTGCCAGCAGCATAACCGGGACAGGGCCTAATGAAAAACTGTTTTTT
TRBD2 17 TRBJ2-2 . TRBV27 CASSLFSGGANTGELFF TGTGCCAGCAGTTTATTTAGCGGGGGCGCGAACACCGGGGAGCTGTTTTTT
TRBD2 14 TRBJ2-7 . TRBV30 CAWSGGTTTYEQYF TGTGCCTGGAGTGGCGGGACTACTACCTACGAGCAGTACTTC
TRBD2 17 TRBJ2-3 . TRBV3-1/TRBV3-2 CASSQAGGRALTDTQYF TGTGCCAGCAGCCAAGCTGGAGGGAGGGCCCTGACAGATACGCAGTATTTT
. 13 TRBJ1-5 once TRBV7-9 CASSSTVDQPQHF TGTGCCAGCAGTTCGACCGTCGATCAGCCCCAGCATTTT
. 17 TRBJ2-5 . TRBV4-2 CASSQEQAADRQETQYF TGTGCCAGCAGCCAAGAGCAGGCGGCTGACAGACAAGAGACCCAGTACTTC
. 13 TRBJ1-5 . TRBV2 CASSAQANQPQHF TGTGCCAGCAGTGCCCAGGCCAATCAGCCCCAGCATTTT
. 13 TRBJ1-1 once TRBV5-4 CASSSGGATEAFF TGTGCCAGCAGCTCGGGAGGGGCCACTGAAGCTTTCTTT
. 15 TRBJ2-5 . TRBV28 CASSLLDSLAETQYF TGTGCCAGCAGTTTACTTGACAGCTTGGCAGAGACCCAGTACTTC
. 14 TRBJ2-5 . TRBV28 CASSAYTNQETQYF TGTGCCAGCAGTGCCTACACAAACCAAGAGACCCAGTACTTC
TRBD1 15 TRBJ2-5 . TRBV5-4 CASSPRGRLGETQYF TGTGCCAGCAGCCCAAGGGGGCGGCTGGGAGAGACCCAGTACTTC
. 13 TRBJ1-1 . TRBV14 CASSQVETLEAFF TGTGCCAGCAGCCAAGTGGAGACGCTTGAAGCTTTCTTT